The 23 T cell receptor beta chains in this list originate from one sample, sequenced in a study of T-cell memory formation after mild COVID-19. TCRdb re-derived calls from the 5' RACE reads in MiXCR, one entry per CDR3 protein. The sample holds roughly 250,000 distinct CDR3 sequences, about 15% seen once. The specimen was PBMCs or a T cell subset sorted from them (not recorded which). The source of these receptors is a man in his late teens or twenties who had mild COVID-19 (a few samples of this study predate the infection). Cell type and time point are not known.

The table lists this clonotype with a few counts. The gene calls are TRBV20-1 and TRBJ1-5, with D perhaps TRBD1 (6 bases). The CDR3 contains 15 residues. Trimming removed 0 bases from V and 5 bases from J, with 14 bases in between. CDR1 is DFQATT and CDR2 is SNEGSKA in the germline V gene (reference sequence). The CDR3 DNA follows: TGCAGTGCTAGAGATGGCAGGGGCTCTGATCAGCCCCAGCATTTT. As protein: CSARDGRGSDQPQHF.

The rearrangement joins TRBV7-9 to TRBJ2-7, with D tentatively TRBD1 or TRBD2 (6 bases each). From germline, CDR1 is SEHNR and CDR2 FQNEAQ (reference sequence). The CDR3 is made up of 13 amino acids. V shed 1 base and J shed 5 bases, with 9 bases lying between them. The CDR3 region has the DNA TGTGCCAGCAGCTTAGTAGGGGGGAACGAGCAGTACTTC. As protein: CASSLVGGNEQYF. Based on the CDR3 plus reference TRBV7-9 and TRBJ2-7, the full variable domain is DTGVSQNPRHKITKRGQNVTFRCDPISEHNRLYWYRQTLGQGPEFLTYFQNEAQLEKSRLLSDRFSAERPKGSFSTLEIQRTEQGDSAMYLCASSLVGGNEQYFGPGTRLTVT.

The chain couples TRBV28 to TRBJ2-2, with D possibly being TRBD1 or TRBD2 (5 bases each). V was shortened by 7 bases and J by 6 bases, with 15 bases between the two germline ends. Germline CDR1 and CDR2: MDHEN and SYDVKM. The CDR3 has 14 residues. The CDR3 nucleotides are TGTGCCAGCACGGGGCCGAGCCGGGCCGGGGAGCTGTTTTTT. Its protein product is CASTGPSRAGELFF.

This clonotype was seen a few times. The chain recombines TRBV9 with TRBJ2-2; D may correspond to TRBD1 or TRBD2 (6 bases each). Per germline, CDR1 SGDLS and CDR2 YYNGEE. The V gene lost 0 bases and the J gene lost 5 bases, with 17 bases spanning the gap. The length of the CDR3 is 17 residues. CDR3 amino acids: CASSVDPRGTHTGELFF. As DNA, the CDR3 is TGTGCCAGCAGCGTAGACCCCCGGGGGACACATACCGGGGAGCTGTTTTTT.

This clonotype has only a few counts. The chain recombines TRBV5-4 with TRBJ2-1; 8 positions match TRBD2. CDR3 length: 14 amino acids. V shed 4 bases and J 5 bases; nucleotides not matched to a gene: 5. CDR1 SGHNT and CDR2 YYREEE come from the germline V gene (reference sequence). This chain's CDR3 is CASSPTSGHNEQFF. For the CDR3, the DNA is TGTGCCAGCAGCCCCACTAGCGGCCACAATGAGCAGTTCTTC.

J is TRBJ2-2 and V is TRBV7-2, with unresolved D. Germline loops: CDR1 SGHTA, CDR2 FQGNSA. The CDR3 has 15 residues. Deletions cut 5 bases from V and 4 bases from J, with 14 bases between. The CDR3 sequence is CASSPGRAATGELFF. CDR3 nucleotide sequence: TGTGCCAGCAGCCCAGGACGGGCTGCCACCGGGGAGCTGTTTTTT.

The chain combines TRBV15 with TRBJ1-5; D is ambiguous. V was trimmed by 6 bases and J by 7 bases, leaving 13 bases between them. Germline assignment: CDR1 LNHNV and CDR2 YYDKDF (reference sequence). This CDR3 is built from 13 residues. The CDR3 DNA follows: TGTGCCACCAGGACGGACGGGATGCAGCCCCAGCATTTT. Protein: CATRTDGMQPQHF.

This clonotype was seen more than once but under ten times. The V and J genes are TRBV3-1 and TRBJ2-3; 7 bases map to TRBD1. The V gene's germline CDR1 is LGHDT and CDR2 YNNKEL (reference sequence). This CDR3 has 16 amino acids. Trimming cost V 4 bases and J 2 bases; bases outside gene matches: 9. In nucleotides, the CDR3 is TGTGCCAGCAGCCGCACGCCGGGACAGATCACAGATACGCAGTATTTT. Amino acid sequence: CASSRTPGQITDTQYF.

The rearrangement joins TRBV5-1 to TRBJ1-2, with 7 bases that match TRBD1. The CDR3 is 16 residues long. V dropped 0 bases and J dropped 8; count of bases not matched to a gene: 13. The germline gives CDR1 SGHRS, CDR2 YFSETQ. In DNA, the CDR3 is TGCGCCAGCAGCTTGGGCCACCGGGACAGTTCTTACGGCTACACCTTC. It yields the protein CASSLGHRDSSYGYTF.

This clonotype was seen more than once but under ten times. The CDR3, as DNA: TGCGCCAGCAGCCAAGATCGACCAGGGGGCGGGGATACGCAGTATTTT. Protein product: CASSQDRPGGGDTQYF. V gene TRBV4-3 combines with J gene TRBJ2-3, with 8 bases that match TRBD1. Germline-derived CDR1 and CDR2 are LGHNA and YSLEER. This CDR3 has 16 amino acids. Losses at the gene ends were 0 bases for V and 6 bases for J; bases not matched to a gene: 8.

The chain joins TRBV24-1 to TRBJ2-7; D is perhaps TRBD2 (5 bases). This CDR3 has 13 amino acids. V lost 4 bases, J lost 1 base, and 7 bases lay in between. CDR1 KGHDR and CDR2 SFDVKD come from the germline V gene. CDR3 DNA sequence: TGTGCCACCAGTGAGAGGACTTCCTACGAGCAGTACTTC. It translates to CATSERTSYEQYF.

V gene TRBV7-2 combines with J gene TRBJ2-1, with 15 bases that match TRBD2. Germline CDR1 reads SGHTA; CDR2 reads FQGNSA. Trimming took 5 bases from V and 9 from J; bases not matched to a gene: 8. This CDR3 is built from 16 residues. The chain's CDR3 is CASSPRGLAGGGEQFF. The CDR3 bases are TGTGCCAGCAGCCCGAGGGGACTAGCGGGGGGTGGTGAGCAGTTCTTC.

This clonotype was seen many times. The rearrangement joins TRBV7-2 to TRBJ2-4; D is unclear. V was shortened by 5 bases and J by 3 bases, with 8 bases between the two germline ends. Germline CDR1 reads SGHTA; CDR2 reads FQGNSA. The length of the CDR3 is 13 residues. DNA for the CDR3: TGTGCCAGCAGCCCCCCCGGCAAAAACATTCAGTACTTC. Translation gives CASSPPGKNIQYF.

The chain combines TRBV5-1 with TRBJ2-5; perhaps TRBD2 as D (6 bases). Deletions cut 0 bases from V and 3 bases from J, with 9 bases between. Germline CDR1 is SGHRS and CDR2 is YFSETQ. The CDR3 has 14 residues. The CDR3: CASSLASGEETQYF. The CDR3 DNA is TGCGCCAGCAGCTTGGCTTCGGGAGAAGAGACCCAGTACTTC.

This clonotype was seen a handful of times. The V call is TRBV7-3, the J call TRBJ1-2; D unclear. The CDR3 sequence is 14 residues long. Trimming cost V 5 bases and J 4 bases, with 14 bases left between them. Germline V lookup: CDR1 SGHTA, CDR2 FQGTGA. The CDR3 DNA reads TGTGCCAGCAGCGCCGTCCCGGGTGGCTATGGCTACACCTTC. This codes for CASSAVPGGYGYTF.

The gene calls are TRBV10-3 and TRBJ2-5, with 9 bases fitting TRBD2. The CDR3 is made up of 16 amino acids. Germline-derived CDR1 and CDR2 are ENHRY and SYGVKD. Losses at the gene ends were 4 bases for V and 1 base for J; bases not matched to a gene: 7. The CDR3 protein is CAISGASGGSQETQYF. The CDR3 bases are TGTGCCATCAGTGGGGCCAGCGGGGGGTCCCAAGAGACCCAGTACTTC.

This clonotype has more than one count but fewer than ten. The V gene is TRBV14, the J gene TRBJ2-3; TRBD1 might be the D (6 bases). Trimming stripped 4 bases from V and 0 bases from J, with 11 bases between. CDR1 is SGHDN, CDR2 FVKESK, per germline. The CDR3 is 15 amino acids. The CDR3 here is CASSPGQYSTDTQYF. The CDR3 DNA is TGTGCCAGCAGCCCAGGACAGTATAGCACAGATACGCAGTATTTT.

CDR3 nucleotide sequence: TGCGCCAGCAGCCCGGGACAGATAAACACCGGGGAGCTGTTTTTT. Protein: CASSPGQINTGELFF. This rearrangement joins TRBV5-1 to TRBJ2-2; TRBD1 aligns across 7 bases. Germline CDR1 is SGHRS and CDR2 is YFSETQ. The CDR3 has 15 amino acids. The junction had 5 bases not matched to a gene; V was cut back by 4 bases and J by 2 bases.

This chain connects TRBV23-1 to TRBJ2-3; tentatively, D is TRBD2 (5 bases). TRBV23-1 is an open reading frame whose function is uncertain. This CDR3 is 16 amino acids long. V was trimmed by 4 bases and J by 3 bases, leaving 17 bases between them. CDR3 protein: CASSPWAGEGTDTQYF. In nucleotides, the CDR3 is TGCGCCAGCAGTCCTTGGGCAGGAGAGGGTACAGATACGCAGTATTTT.

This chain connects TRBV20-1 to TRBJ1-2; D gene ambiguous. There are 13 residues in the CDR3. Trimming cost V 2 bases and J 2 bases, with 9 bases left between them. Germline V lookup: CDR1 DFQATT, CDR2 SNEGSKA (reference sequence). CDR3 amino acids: CSARQALNYGYTF. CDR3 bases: TGCAGTGCTAGACAGGCCCTCAACTATGGCTACACCTTC.

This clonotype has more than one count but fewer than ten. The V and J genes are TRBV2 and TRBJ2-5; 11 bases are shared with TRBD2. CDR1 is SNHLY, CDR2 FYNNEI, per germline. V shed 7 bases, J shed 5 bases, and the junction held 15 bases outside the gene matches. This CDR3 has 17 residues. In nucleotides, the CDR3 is TGTGCCAGCAAACAAACATGGCTAGCGGGGGGCACGGAGACCCAGTACTTC. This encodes CASKQTWLAGGTETQYF.

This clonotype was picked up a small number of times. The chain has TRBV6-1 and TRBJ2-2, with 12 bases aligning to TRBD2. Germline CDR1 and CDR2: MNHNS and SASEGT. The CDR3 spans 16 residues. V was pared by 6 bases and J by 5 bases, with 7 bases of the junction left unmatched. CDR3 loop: CASSQWTSGVTGELFF. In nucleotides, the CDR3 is TGTGCCAGCAGCCAATGGACTAGCGGGGTAACCGGGGAGCTGTTTTTT.

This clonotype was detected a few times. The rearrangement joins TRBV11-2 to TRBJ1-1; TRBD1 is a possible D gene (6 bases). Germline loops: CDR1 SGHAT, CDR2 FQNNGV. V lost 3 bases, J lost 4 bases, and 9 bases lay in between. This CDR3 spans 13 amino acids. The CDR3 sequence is CASSFGGATEAFF. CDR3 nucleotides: TGTGCCAGCAGCTTTGGGGGGGCCACTGAAGCTTTCTTT.